These 9 T cell receptor beta chains originate from one sample sequenced in a study of regulatory T cells in long-lasting Graves disease. Time point meaning: persistent/refractory GD, antithyroid drugs over 5 years with positive TRAb. Construction of the TCR library relied on RNA isolated from PBMCs. To make TCR beta libraries, researchers used iRepertoire HTBI primers and Arm-PCR of CDR3 regions. A single record per CDR3 protein comes from TCRdb applying MiXCR to the multiplex PCR reads. The sample has roughly 450,000 distinct CDR3 sequences, 20% seen once. This material consisted of peripheral blood mononuclear cells (PBMCs), taken when the disease was refractory, from a patient treated with antithyroid drugs. These receptors originate from a female donor with Graves disease.

Concerning this clonotype itself: One base separates it from a far larger clone, so it is likely a read error. This chain uses TRBV28 with TRBJ2-6, with 9 bases fitting TRBD1. V lost 6 bases to trimming and J lost 4 bases; unmatched junction nucleotides: 10. CDR3 length: 17 amino acids. Germline loops: CDR1 MDHEN, CDR2 SYDVKM. The CDR3 region has the DNA TGTGCCAGCAGCCCGGGACAGGGCTTCCCCGGGGCCAACGTCCTGACTTTC. This encodes CASSPGQGFPGANVLTF.

This clonotype appeared many times. The chain combines TRBV24-1 with TRBJ2-2; the D is unclear. This CDR3 has 14 residues. Trimming stripped 2 bases from V and 7 bases from J, with 10 bases between. Germline V lookup: CDR1 KGHDR, CDR2 SFDVKD. CDR3 amino acids: CATSDSIAVGELFF. The CDR3 DNA reads TGTGCCACCAGTGATTCCATTGCAGTCGGGGAGCTGTTTTTT.

This clonotype was seen more than once but under ten times. The rearrangement links TRBV27 to TRBJ2-1; 7 positions match TRBD2. After removal of 5 bases from V and 4 bases from J, the junction contained 14 bases not matched to a gene. The CDR3 has 17 residues. Germline V CDR1 and CDR2: MNHEY, SMNVEV (reference sequence). CDR3 protein: CASSPKGGLAAYNEQFF. In nucleotides, the CDR3 is TGTGCCAGCAGTCCCAAGGGCGGGCTAGCGGCGTACAATGAGCAGTTCTTC.

The CDR3 here is CASSLDAEGHQPQHF. For the CDR3, the DNA is TGTGCCAGCAGCTTAGATGCGGAGGGTCACCAGCCCCAGCATTTT. This sequence joins TRBV11-2 and TRBJ1-5; D unclear. V was pared by 0 bases and J by 7 bases, with 13 bases between. Germline loops: CDR1 SGHAT, CDR2 FQNNGV. The CDR3 has 15 amino acids.

This clonotype was observed many times. The chain links TRBV11-2 to TRBJ1-2; D call uncertain. This CDR3 is built from 14 residues. Looked up from germline, CDR1 is SGHAT and CDR2 is FQNNGV. V lost 0 bases and J 5 bases, leaving 10 bases between the germline ends. CDR3 region: CASSLDIASYGYTF. The DNA of the CDR3 is TGTGCCAGCAGCTTAGATATTGCCTCTTATGGCTACACCTTC. The variable domain in full, with the rest retrieved from reference TRBV11-2 and TRBJ1-2, is EAGVAQSPRYKIIEKRQSVAFWCNPISGHATLYWYQQILGQGPKLLIQFQNNGVVDDSQLPKDRFSAERLKGVDSTLKIQPAKLEDSAVYLCASSLDIASYGYTFGSGTRLTVV.

This clonotype was seen more than once but under ten times. V usage is TRBV27 and J usage is TRBJ1-5; TRBD1 might be the D (6 bases). The CDR3 runs 13 residues. The germline CDR1 and CDR2 sequences are MNHEY and SMNVEV (reference sequence). V was shortened by 6 bases and J by 3 bases, with 9 bases between the two germline ends. CDR3 in DNA: TGTGCCAGCAGGCCAGGGGCCAATCAGCCCCAGCATTTT. The encoded protein is CASRPGANQPQHF.

Note on this clonotype: With a much larger clone just one base away, this may be a read error. This chain connects TRBV6-2 or TRBV6-3 to TRBJ1-5; no clear D. In germline, CDR1 is MNHEY, CDR2 SVGEGT. The CDR3 is 13 residues long. The CDR3 region is CASSSPWLQPRHF. Here the CDR3 DNA reads TGTGCCAGCAGTTCTCCCTGGTTGCAGCCCCGGCATTTT.

The chain employs TRBV6-1 and TRBJ2-3, with a tentative D call TRBD2 (5 bases). The CDR3 is made up of 13 amino acids. CDR1 is MNHNS, CDR2 SASEGT, per germline. The V gene lost 6 bases and the J gene lost 3 bases, with 10 bases spanning the gap. In DNA, the CDR3 is TGTGCCAGCAGGGAATGGACTACAGATACGCAGTATTTT. Amino acid sequence: CASREWTTDTQYF.

This rearrangement joins TRBV20-1 to TRBJ2-5, with 13 bases that match TRBD2. The trim removed 5 bases at V and 5 bases at J, leaving 5 bases unmatched. There are 14 residues in the CDR3. Germline lookup yields CDR1 DFQATT and CDR2 SNEGSKA (reference sequence). The DNA of the CDR3 is TGCAGTGCTTCGGGACTAGCGGGACGTGAGACCCAGTACTTC. The encoded protein is CSASGLAGRETQYF.